The clone carrying this T cell receptor (beta chain) was seen only a few times. A read error may produce the germline difference seen at one junction end. The data are from a study of blood T cell repertoires in COVID-19. The assay was immunoSEQ multiplex PCR, and TCRdb's table has in-frame clones only and misses some. The sample holds almost 350,000 clones, approximately 90% seen once. The CDR3 is made up of 16 amino acids. The germline gives CDR1 SSHAT, CDR2 FNYEAQ (reference sequence). The V and J genes are TRBV7-7 and TRBJ1-1, with a possible D match to TRBD1 (6 bases). The TCR was taken from a woman in her sixties with COVID-19, enrolled during active disease. Sequencing was done on a sample of peripheral blood. The chain's CDR3 is CASSYGPGTNYTEAFF. CDR3 sequence (DNA): TGTGCTAGCAGCTATGGTCCCGGGACAAACTACACTGAAGCTTTCTTT.